This TCR beta chain was captured in a study of OX40 agonist ivuxolimab in advanced cancers. Looking at the study overall: In three patients, partial responses were observed, one with hepatocellular carcinoma and two with cutaneous melanoma. Study observations and caveats: Averaging showed that CD8+ T cells had more expanded clones than CD4+ did. Clones of CD4+ and CD8+ blood T cells grew by week 6 at doses of 0.1 to 3.0 mg/kg.

Germline values: CDR1 MNHEY, CDR2 SVGAGI. V shed 5 bases, J shed 2 bases, and the junction held 5 bases outside the gene matches. This CDR3 has 14 amino acids. Cycle 7 day 1, cycle 4 day 1, and baseline were the timepoints at which blood was sampled. As to this clone: The antigen is undetermined.

The method was immunoSEQ multiplex PCR; TCRdb's version includes in-frame clones alone and lacks a portion of them. The repertoire holds roughly 92,000 clones, with about 89% as singletons. The receptor's source is an adult with an advanced solid tumor such as melanoma, head and neck, liver or kidney cancer. The chain carries TRBV6-5 and TRBJ2-5; 7 bases align to TRBD2. Material: CD4+ or CD8+ T cells sorted from blood, obtained in a trial of the OX40 agonist ivuxolimab. CDR3 sequence (DNA): TGTGCCAGCAGTACGCGGGGGACTCAAGAGACCCAGTACTTC. Its translation is CASSTRGTQETQYF.